This TCR beta chain was recorded in a study of T cell changes during pregnancy in multiple sclerosis. This table comes from immunoSEQ multiplex PCR, and its TCRdb copy is limited to in-frame clones, with some not included. The sample carries approximately 45,000 clones, 75% to 95% recorded once. The CDR3 has 15 residues. V lost 3 bases and J 2 bases, leaving 11 bases between the germline ends. CDR1 and CDR2 from the germline V gene are SGHVS and FQNEAQ. The sample in question was CD8+ T cells from peripheral blood mononuclear cells, obtained in the second trimester of pregnancy. This receptor was obtained from a female donor with multiple sclerosis, enrolled in a pregnancy study. The chain links TRBV7-8 to TRBJ1-3; TRBD1 is a possible D gene (5 bases). The CDR3 DNA sequence: TGTGCCAGCAGCTTGGGGTGGGGGGCTGGAAACACCATATATTTT. This sequence encodes CASSLGWGAGNTIYF.